The clone carrying this TCR beta chain counts as medium-sized. What it binds is not known. Sorting of live CD3+CD8+TCRalphabeta+ cells by PD-1 and/or TIGIT gave four subsets. This sample is part of a study of circulating CD8 cells and anti-PD-1 response in melanoma. Overall study context: About 45% of the 13 patients had prior targeted therapy or immunotherapy; seven did not. Study observations and caveats: Published repertoire comparisons used only baseline and M1 samples. PD-1 and DPOS subsets showed similar, higher clonality than DNEG.

V lost 3 bases and J lost 4, with 10 bases in between. Germline assignment: CDR1 MNHEY and CDR2 SVGEGT. The CDR3 covers 13 residues. TCR libraries were prepared from approximately 15 ng of total RNA with the QIAseq Immune Repertoire TCR panel. In TCRdb, the reads were re-called with MiXCR into one record per CDR3 protein. The table lists around 1,300 distinct CDR3 sequences, around 9.6% of them singletons, with around an eighth in the top ten. Here the sequenced sample was CD8+ T cells from PBMCs, taken at baseline or after one month of anti-PD-1 therapy (not recorded which). The sequence derives from a human donor with melanoma. V usage is TRBV6-2 or TRBV6-3 and J usage is TRBJ2-7; D gene unclear. CDR3 region: CASSYPWGYEQYF. The CDR3 DNA reads TGTGCCAGCAGTTATCCGTGGGGATACGAGCAGTACTTC.